The sample holds many counts of the clone carrying this T cell receptor (beta chain). Its antigen is not identified. The CDR3 regions of TCR beta were amplified from RNA transcripts. Primed by the HTBI set, a first-round RT-PCR was run on the TCR CDR3. TCRdb independently ran MiXCR on the multiplex PCR reads; one entry per CDR3 protein. The sample has 350,000 to 500,000 distinct CDR3 sequences, about an eighth seen once. If no ophthalmopathy progression occurred within 18 months, Graves' hyperthyroidism was stable. Uncontrolled infection, other autoimmune disease, pregnancy or lactation barred patients from enrollment. In making diagnoses, clinical symptoms, serum thyroxine and TRAb, thyroid ultrasound and orbital computed tomography were all used. The CDR3 is made up of 15 amino acids. Germline CDR1 SGHRS, CDR2 YFSETQ. V lost 0 bases and J 0 bases, leaving 10 bases between the germline ends. The data are from a study of T cells in Graves' hyperthyroidism and ophthalmopathy.

General study findings and limits: Patients with ophthalmopathy were separated from those with stable hyperthyroidism by a 13 V-J model.

The sequencing sample was made of blood. The TCR was taken from a young woman with Graves' hyperthyroidism. The chain couples TRBV5-1 to TRBJ2-7; possibly TRBD1 for D (6 bases). CDR3 protein: CASSLGTDSSYEQYF. As DNA, the CDR3 is TGCGCCAGCAGCTTGGGGACAGATAGCTCCTACGAGCAGTACTTC.